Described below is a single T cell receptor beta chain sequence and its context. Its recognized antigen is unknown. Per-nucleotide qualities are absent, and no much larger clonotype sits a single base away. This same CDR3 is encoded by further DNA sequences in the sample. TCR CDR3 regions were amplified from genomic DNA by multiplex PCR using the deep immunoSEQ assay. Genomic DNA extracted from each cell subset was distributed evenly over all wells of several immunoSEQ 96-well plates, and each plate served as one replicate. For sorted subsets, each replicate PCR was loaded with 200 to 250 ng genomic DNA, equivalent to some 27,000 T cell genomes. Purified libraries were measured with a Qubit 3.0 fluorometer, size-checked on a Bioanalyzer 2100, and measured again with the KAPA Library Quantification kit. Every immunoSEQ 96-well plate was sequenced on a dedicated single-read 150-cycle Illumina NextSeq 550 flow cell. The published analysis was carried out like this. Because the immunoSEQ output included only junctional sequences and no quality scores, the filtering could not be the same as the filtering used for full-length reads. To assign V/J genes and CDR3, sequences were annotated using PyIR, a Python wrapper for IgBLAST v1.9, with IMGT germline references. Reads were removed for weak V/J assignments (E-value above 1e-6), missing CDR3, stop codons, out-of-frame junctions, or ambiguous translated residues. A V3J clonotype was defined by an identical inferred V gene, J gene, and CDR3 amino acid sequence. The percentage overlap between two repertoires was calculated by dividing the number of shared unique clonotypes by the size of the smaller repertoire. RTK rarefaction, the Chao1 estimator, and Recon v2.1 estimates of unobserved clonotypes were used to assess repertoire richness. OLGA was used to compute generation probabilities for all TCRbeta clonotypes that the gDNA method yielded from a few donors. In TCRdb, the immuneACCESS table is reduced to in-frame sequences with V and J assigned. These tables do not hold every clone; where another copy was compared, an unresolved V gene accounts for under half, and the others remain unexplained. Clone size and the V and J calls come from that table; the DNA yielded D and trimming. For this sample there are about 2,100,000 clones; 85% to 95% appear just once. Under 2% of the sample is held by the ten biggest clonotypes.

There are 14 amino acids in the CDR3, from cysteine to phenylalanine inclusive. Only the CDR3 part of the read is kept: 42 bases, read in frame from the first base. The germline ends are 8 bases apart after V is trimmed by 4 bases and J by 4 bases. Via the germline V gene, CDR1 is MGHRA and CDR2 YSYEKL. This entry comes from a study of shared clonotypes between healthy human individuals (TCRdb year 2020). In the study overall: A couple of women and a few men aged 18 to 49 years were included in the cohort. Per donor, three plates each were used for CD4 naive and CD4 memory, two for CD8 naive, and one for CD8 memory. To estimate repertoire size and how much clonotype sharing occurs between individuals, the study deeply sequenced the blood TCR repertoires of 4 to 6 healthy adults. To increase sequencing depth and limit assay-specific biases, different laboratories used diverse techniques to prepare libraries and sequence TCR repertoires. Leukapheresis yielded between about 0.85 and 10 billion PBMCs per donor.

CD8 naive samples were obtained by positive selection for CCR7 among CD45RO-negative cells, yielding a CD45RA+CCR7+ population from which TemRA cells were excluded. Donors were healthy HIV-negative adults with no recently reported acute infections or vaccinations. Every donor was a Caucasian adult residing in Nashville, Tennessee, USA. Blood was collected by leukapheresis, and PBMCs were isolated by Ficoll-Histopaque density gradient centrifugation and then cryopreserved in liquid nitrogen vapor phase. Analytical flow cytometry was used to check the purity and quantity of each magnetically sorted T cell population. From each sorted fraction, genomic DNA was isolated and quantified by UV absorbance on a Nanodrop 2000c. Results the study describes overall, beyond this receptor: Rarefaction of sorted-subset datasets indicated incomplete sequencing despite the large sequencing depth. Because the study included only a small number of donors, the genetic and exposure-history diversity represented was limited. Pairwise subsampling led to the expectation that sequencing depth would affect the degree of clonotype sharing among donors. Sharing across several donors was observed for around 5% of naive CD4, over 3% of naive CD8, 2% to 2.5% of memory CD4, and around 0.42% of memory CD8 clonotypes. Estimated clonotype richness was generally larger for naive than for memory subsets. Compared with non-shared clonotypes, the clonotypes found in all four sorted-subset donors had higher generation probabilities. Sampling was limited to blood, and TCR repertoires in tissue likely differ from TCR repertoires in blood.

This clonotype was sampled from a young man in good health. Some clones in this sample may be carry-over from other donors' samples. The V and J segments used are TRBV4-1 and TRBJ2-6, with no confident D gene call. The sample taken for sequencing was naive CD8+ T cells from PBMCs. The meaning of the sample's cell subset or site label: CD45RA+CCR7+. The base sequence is TGCGCCAGCAGCCCTTCGTCCGGGGCCAACGTCCTGACTTTC. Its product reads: CASSPSSGANVLTF.